This is a list of T cell receptor beta chains from one sample in a study of cytomegalovirus exposure and HLA in healthy donors. Some clones are missing from TCRdb's copy, which holds only in-frame ones; the method was immunoSEQ multiplex PCR. The data contain under 85,000 clones, approximately 74% of them singletons. The material sequenced was PBMCs. All receptors come from a middle-aged man in good health and CMV-seropositive. The CDR3 runs from the conserved cysteine through the conserved F or W. D genes are given only for firm matches. Only part of the rows carry a size: once, few, many, or a class if the clone is expanded.

v_call	clone_size	d_call	j_call	cdr3_length	cdr3_aa	cdr3_nt
TRBV4-3	.	.	TRBJ2-3	15	CASSQAGISTDTQYF	TGCGCCAGCAGCCAAGCGGGAATTAGCACAGATACGCAGTATTTT
TRBV6-1	.	.	TRBJ1-2	12	CASRQANYGYTF	TGTGCCAGTAGACAGGCAAACTATGGCTACACCTTC
TRBV4-1	.	.	TRBJ2-1	14	CASSQRTSAGEQFF	TGCGCCAGCAGCCAAAGAACTAGTGCCGGTGAGCAGTTCTTC
TRBV9	.	TRBD1	TRBJ1-2	14	CASSAATGVGGYTF	TGTGCCAGCAGCGCAGCGACAGGGGTGGGGGGCTACACCTTC
TRBV7-9	.	.	TRBJ1-1	12	CSSSSVGAEAFF	TGTTCCAGCAGCTCGGTCGGTGCTGAAGCTTTCTTT
TRBV2	.	TRBD2	TRBJ2-3	14	CASRKSGSLDTQYF	TGTGCCAGCCGGAAGAGCGGGAGTCTAGATACGCAGTATTTT
TRBV27	.	TRBD1	TRBJ2-5	13	CASSPQGQGKQYF	TGTGCCAGCAGTCCTCAGGGACAGGGTAAGCAGTACTTC
TRBV19	.	.	TRBJ1-1	12	CASSQHPTEAFF	TGTGCCAGTAGTCAACACCCCACCGAAGCTTTCTTT
TRBV29-1	few	.	TRBJ1-1	13	CSFRPGGNTEAFF	TGCAGCTTTAGGCCCGGGGGGAACACTGAAGCTTTCTTT
TRBV6-5	.	TRBD1	TRBJ2-7	12	CATGTGRYEQYF	TGTGCCACAGGGACAGGACGATACGAGCAGTACTTC
TRBV2	.	TRBD2	TRBJ2-3	20	CASSEALHHQTSGDKDTQYF	TGTGCCAGCAGTGAAGCCCTCCATCATCAGACTAGCGGGGACAAAGATACGCAGTATTTT
TRBV15	.	.	TRBJ2-7	15	CATSSGTGGSYEQYF	TGTGCCACCAGCAGCGGAACCGGCGGCTCCTACGAGCAGTACTTC
TRBV5-1	once	TRBD2	TRBJ2-1	14	CASRGTSGTNEQFF	TGCGCCAGCAGAGGGACTAGCGGGACTAATGAGCAGTTCTTC
TRBV14	.	.	TRBJ1-2	13	CASSQTTNYGYTF	TGTGCCAGCAGTCAGACAACTAACTATGGCTACACCTTC
TRBV5-8	few	.	TRBJ1-1	12	CASSWQTTEAFF	TGTGCCAGCAGCTGGCAGACTACTGAAGCTTTCTTT
TRBV14	.	.	TRBJ2-7	15	CASSQAGLGAYEQYF	TGTGCCAGCAGCCAAGCAGGGTTAGGGGCCTACGAGCAGTACTTC
TRBV2	.	.	TRBJ2-3	12	CASRYQGGTQYF	TGTGCCAGCAGATACCAGGGGGGTACGCAGTATTTT
TRBV6-5	once	.	TRBJ2-4	14	CASSLLTEGDIQYF	TGTGCCAGCAGTCTACTTACGGAAGGGGACATTCAGTACTTC
TRBV7-6	few	TRBD1	TRBJ1-2	15	CASSLVGTGRHGYTF	TGTGCCAGCAGCTTAGTTGGGACAGGGCGCCATGGCTACACCTTC
TRBV27	.	TRBD1	TRBJ2-7	14	CASSPGTGHYEQYF	TGTGCCAGCAGTCCCGGGACAGGGCACTACGAGCAGTACTTC
TRBV7-2	few	.	TRBJ2-3	15	CASSRARGGADTQYF	TGTGCCAGCAGCCGTGCGAGGGGGGGGGCAGATACGCAGTATTTT
TRBV4-1	few	TRBD1	TRBJ1-3	16	CASQSGQYFSGNTIYF	TGCGCCAGCCAATCGGGACAGTACTTCTCTGGAAACACCATATATTTT
TRBV4-3	.	.	TRBJ2-7	14	CASSAQVGAYEQYF	TGCGCCAGCAGCGCACAGGTAGGAGCCTACGAGCAGTACTTC
TRBV30	.	.	TRBJ1-2	13	CAWSAQINGGYTF	TGTGCCTGGAGTGCTCAAATTAACGGTGGCTACACCTTC
TRBV14	few	.	TRBJ1-6	15	CASSPSGVYNSPLHF	TGTGCCAGCAGCCCATCAGGGGTTTATAATTCACCCCTCCACTTT